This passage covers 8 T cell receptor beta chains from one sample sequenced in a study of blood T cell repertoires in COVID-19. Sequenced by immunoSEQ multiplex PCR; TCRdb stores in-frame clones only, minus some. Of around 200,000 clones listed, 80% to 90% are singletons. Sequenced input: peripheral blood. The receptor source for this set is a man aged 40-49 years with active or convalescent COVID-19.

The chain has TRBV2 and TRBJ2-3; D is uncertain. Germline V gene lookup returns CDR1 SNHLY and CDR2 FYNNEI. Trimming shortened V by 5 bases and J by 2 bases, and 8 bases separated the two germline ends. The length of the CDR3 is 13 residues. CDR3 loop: CASSPTATDTQYF. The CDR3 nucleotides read TGTGCCAGCAGTCCCACAGCCACAGATACGCAGTATTTT.

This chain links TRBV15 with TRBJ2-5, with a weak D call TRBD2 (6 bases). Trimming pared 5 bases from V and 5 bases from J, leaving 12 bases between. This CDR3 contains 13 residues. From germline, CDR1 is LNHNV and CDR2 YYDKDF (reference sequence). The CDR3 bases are TGTGCCACCAGCCGGAGGGAGGACGAGACCCAGTACTTC. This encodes CATSRREDETQYF.

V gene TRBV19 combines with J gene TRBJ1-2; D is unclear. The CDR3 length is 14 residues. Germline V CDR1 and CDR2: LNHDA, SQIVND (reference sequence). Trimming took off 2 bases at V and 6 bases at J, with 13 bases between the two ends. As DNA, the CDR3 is TGTGCCAGTAGTATATCACACATTGGGCATGGCTACACCTTC. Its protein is CASSISHIGHGYTF.

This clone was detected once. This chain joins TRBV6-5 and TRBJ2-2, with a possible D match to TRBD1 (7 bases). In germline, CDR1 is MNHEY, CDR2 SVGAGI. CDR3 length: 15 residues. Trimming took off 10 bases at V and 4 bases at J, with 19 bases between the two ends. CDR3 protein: CATLRGAVSTGELFF. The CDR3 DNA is TGTGCCACCCTCAGGGGGGCGGTCTCCACCGGGGAGCTGTTTTTT.

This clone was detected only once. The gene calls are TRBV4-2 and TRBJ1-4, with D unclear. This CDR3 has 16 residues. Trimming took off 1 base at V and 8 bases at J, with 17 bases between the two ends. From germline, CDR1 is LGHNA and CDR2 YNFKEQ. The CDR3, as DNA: TGTGCCAGCAGCCAAGGCGGCGGGGATATCTGGGAAAAACTGTTTTTT. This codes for CASSQGGGDIWEKLFF.

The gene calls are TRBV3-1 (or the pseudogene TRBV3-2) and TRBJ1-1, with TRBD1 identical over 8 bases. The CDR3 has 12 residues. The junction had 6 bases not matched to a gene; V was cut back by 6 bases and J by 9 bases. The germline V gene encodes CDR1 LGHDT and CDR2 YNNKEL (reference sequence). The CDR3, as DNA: TGTGCCAGCAGAACAGACAGGGGTAAAGCTTTCTTT. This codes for CASRTDRGKAFF.

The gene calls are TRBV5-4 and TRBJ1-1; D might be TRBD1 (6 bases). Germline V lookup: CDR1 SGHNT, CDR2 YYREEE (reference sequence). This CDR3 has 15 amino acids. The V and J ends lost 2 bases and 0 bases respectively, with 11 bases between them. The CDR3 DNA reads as TGTGCCAGCAGCTTCCTTACAGGGTTGAACACTGAAGCTTTCTTT. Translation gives CASSFLTGLNTEAFF.

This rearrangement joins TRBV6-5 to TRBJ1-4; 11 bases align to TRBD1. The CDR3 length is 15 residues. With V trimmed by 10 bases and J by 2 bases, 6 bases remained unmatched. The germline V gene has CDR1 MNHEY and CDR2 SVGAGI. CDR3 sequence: CAISWTGGTNEKLFF. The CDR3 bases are TGTGCCATATCCTGGACAGGGGGCACTAATGAAAAACTGTTTTTT.